The present T cell receptor beta chain was sequenced within a study of shared clonotypes between healthy human individuals. Across the study: In total, the donors were a couple of women and a few men aged 18 to 49. Whole-study findings and limits: Clonotypes shared by all four sorted-subset donors had higher generation probabilities than non-shared clonotypes.

Each donor was a Caucasian adult residing in Nashville, Tennessee. Clones were sequenced by immunoSEQ multiplex PCR, and TCRdb holds only the in-frame ones, with some missing. The sample shows some 2,000,000 clones, more than 90% of them seen only once. Germline V gene sequence: CDR1 MNHEY, CDR2 SVGAGI. V lost 8 bases, J lost 4 bases, and 7 bases stayed unmatched. This CDR3 is 15 amino acids long. This clone was observed a handful of times. The target antigen is unknown. The sequence was obtained from a man between 18 and 35 years old in good health. The sample comprised naive CD4+ T cells sorted from blood. Noted subset: CD45RA+ positively selected. This chain uses TRBV6-5 with TRBJ1-6; TRBD1 aligns across 8 bases. This CDR3 is CASGRQGAYNSPLHF. CDR3 DNA: TGTGCCAGCGGTAGGCAGGGGGCTTATAATTCACCCCTCCACTTT.